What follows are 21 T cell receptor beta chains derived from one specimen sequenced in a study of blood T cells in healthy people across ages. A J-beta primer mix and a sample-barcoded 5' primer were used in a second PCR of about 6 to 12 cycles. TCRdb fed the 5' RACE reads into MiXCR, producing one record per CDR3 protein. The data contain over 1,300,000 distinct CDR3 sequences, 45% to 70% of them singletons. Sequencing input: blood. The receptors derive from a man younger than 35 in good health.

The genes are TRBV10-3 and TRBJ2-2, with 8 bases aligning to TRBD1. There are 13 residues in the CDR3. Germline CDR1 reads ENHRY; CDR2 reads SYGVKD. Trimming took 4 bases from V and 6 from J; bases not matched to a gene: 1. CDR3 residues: CAISGTGPGELFF. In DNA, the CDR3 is TGTGCCATCAGTGGGACAGGGCCCGGGGAGCTGTTTTTT.

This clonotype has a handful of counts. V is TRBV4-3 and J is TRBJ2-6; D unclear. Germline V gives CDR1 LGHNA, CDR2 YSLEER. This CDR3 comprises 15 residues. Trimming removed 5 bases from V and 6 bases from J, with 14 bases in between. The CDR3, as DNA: TGCGCCAGCAGCGTTAGAGCTGGGATGGCCAACGTCCTGACTTTC. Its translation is CASSVRAGMANVLTF.

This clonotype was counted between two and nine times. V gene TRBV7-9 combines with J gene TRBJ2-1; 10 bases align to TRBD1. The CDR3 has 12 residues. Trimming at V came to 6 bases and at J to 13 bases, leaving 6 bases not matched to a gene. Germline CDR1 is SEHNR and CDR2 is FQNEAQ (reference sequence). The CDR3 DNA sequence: TGTGCCAGCAGTCCTGGACAGGGGGGACAGTTCTTC. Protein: CASSPGQGGQFF.

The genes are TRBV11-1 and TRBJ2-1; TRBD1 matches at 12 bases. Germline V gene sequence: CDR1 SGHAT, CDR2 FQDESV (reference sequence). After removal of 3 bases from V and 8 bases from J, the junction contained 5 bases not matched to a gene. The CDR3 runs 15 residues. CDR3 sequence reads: CASSFQGQGADEQFF. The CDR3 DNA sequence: TGTGCCAGCAGCTTTCAGGGACAGGGGGCAGATGAGCAGTTCTTC.

The CDR3 nucleotides are TGCAGCGTTGCGTGGGGCCAAGGGGGGTTCTTC. Translating it yields CSVAWGQGGFF. The chain links TRBV29-1 to TRBJ2-1; tentative D call: TRBD1 (6 bases). The CDR3 is 11 residues long. Germline V CDR1 and CDR2: SQVTM, ANQGSEA. Trimming pared 4 bases from V and 15 bases from J, leaving 16 bases between.

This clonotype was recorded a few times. The CDR3 nucleotides read TGTGCCAGCAGCTTAGAACTAGCGGGGAGTCAAGAGACCCAGTACTTC. Protein product: CASSLELAGSQETQYF. The J gene is TRBJ2-5, the V gene TRBV7-2, with 10 bases identical to TRBD2. Trimming cost V 1 base and J 2 bases; bases outside gene matches: 4. This CDR3 is 16 amino acids long. CDR1 and CDR2 from the germline V gene are SGHTA and FQGNSA.

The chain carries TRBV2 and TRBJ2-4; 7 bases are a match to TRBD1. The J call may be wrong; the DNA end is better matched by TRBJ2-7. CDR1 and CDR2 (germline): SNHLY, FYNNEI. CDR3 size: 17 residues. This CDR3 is CASSVPGQQYSAYEQYF. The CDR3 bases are TGTGCCAGCAGTGTACCGGGACAGCAATACTCAGCCTACGAGCAGTACTTC.

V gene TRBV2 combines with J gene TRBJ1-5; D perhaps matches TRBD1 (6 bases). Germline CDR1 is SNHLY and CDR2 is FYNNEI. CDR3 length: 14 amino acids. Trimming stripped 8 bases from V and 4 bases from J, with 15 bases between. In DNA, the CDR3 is TGTGCCAGCGGGGGGCAGGGGCATAATCAGCCCCAGCATTTT. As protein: CASGGQGHNQPQHF. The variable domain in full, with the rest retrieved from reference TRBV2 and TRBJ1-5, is EPEVTQTPSHQVTQMGQEVILRCVPISNHLYFYWYRQILGQKVEFLVSFYNNEISEKSEIFDDQFSVERPDGSNFTLKIRSTKLEDSAMYFCASGGQGHNQPQHFGDGTRLSIL.

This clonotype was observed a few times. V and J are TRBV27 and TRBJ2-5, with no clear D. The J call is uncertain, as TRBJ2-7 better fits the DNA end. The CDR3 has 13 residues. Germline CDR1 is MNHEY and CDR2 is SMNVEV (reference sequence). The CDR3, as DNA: TGTGCCAGCAGGATATCCCCCGGCTACGAGCAGTACTTC. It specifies CASRISPGYEQYF.

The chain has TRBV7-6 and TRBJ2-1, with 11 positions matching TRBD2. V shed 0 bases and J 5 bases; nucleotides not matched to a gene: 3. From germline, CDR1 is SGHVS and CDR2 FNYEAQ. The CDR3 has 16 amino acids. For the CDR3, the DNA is TGTGCCAGCAGCTTAGCGCTACTAGCGGGGGACAATGAGCAGTTCTTC. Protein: CASSLALLAGDNEQFF.

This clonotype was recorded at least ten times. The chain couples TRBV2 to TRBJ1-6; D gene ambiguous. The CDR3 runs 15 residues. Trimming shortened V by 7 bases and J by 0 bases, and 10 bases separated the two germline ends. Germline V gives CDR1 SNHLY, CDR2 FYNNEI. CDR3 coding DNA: TGTGCCAGCACACCCTTGGACTCCTATAATTCACCCCTCCACTTT. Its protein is CASTPLDSYNSPLHF.

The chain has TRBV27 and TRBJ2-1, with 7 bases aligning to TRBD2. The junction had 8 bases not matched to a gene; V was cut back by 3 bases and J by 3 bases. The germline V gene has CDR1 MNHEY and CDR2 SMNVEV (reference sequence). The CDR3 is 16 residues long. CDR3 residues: CASSFSAGEYYNEQFF. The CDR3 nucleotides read TGTGCCAGCAGTTTCAGCGCGGGAGAGTACTACAATGAGCAGTTCTTC.

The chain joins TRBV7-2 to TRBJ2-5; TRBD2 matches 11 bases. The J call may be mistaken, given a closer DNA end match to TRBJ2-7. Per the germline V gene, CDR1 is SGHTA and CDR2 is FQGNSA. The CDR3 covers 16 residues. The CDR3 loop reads CASSPRRLAGKDEQYF. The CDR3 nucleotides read TGTGCCAGCAGCCCGAGACGACTAGCGGGAAAGGACGAGCAGTACTTC.

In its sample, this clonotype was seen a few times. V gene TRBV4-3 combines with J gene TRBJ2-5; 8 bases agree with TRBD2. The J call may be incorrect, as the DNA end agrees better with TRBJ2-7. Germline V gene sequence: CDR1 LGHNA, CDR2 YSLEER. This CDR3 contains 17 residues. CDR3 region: CASSPRHTPGLDYEQYF. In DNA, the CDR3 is TGCGCCAGCAGCCCCCGACACACACCGGGACTAGACTACGAGCAGTACTTC.

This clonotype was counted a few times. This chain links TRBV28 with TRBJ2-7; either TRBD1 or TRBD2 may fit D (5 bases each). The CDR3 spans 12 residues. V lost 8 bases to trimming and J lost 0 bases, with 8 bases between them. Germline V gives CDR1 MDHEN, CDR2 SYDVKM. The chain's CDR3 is CASGGYSYEQYF. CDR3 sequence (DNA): TGTGCCAGCGGGGGTTACTCCTACGAGCAGTACTTC.

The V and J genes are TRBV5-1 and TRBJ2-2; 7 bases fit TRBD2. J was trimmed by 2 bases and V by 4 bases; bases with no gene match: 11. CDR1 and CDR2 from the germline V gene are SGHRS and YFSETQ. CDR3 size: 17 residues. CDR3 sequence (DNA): TGCGCCAGCAGCCCGCGACCTGGGACTATAAACACCGGGGAGCTGTTTTTT. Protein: CASSPRPGTINTGELFF.

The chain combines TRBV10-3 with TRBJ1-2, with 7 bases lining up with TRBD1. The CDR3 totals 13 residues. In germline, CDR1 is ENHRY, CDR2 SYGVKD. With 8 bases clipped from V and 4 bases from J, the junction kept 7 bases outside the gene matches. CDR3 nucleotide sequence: TGTGCCATCGCGGCCCGGGACAGCTATGGCTACACCTTC. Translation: CAIAARDSYGYTF.

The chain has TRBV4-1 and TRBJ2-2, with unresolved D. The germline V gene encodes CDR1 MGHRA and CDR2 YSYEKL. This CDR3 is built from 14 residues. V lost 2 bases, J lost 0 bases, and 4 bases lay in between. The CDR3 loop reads CASSQMANTGELFF. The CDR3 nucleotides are TGCGCCAGCAGCCAAATGGCGAACACCGGGGAGCTGTTTTTT.

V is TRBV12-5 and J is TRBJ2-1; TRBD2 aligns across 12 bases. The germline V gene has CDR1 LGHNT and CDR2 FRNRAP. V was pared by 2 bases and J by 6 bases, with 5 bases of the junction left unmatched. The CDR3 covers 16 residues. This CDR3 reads CASGLTRTSGTNEQFF. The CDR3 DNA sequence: TGTGCTAGTGGTTTGACGCGGACTAGCGGGACCAATGAGCAGTTCTTC.

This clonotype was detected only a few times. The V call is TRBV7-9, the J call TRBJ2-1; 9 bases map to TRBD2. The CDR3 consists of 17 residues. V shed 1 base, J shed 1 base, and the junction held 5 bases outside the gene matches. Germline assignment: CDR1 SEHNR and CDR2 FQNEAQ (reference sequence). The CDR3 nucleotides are TGTGCCAGCAGCTTAGTATCTAGCGGGGTTTCCTACAATGAGCAGTTCTTC. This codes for CASSLVSSGVSYNEQFF.

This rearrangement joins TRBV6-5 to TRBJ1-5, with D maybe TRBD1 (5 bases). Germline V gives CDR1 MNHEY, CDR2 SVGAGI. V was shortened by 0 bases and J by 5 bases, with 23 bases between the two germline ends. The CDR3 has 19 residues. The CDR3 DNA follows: TGTGCCAGCAGTTACTCGACCCGAATTATTCTATGGGGGGATCAGCCCCAGCATTTT. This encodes CASSYSTRIILWGDQPQHF.